Reported below is one TCR beta chain. Antigen: not known. This sample was taken from a study of T cell responses to AZD1222 COVID-19 vaccine. CDR3 size: 16 residues. Trimming left V 2 bases short and J 3 bases short, with 13 bases between. CDR1 is KGHDR, CDR2 SFDVKD, per germline. Study-level findings and limits: The donors showed a predominance of white British ancestry and of females, with possible underestimation of clonal diversity. Across the whole spike, CD4 TCRs peaked at regions 160-218 and 743-854.

The data were produced by immunoSEQ multiplex PCR, yet TCRdb's version contains in-frame clones alone and is incomplete. The table lists about 60,000 clones, 80% to 85% of them singletons. Sequenced material: peripheral blood, taken on day 0 of AZD1222 vaccination. The chain has TRBV24-1 and TRBJ1-5, with TRBD1 as a possible D gene (5 bases). The TCR comes from an adult in good health. As DNA, the CDR3 is TGTGCCACCAGTGATTGGAAAACAGGTGCCAATCAGCCCCAGCATTTT. As protein: CATSDWKTGANQPQHF.